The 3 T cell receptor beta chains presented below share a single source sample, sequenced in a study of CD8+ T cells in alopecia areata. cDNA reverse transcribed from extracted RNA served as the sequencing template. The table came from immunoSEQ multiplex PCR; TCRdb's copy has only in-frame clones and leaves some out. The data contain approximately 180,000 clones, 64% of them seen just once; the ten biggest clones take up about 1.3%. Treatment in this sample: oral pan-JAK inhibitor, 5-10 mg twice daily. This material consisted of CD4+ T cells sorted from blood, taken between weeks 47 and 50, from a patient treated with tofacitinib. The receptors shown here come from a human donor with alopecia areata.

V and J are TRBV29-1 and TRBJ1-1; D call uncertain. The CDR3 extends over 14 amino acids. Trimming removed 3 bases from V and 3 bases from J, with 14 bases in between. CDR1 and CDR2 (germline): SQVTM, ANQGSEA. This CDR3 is CSVDYLGVDTEAFF. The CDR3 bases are TGCAGCGTTGATTATTTGGGAGTTGACACTGAAGCTTTCTTT.

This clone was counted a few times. CDR3 sequence reads: CASSLGTGGRYGYTF. The CDR3 nucleotides read TGTGCCAGCAGCTTAGGGACAGGGGGACGCTATGGCTACACCTTC. The chain uses TRBV7-9 and TRBJ1-2; 10 bases are a match to TRBD1. The CDR3 length is 15 residues. The J segment lost 4 bases and the V segment lost 1 base, leaving 3 bases of the junction unmatched. In germline, CDR1 is SEHNR, CDR2 FQNEAQ (reference sequence).

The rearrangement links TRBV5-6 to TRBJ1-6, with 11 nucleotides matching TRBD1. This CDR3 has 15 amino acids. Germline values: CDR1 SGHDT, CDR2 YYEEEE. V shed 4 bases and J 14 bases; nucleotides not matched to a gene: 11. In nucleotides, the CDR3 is TGTGCCAGCAGCGGACAGGGGGCGCAGGGGTTATCCCTCCACTTT. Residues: CASSGQGAQGLSLHF.